Detailed here is one T cell receptor beta chain. Its antigen has not been determined. Per-nucleotide qualities are absent, and no much larger clonotype sits a single base away. Enrolling through a virtual design, the prospective study's participants ranged in age from about 18 to 100 years and lived across 20 to 25 United States geographic areas. In the prospective study, participants were assigned to cohorts based on the clinical history participants reported in a screening survey and a study questionnaire. In the prospective study, mobile phlebotomists collected whole blood, serum and a nasopharyngeal or oropharyngeal swab from each participant. Prospective study participants could optionally give additional blood draws and questionnaires over an approximately 2-month period. Before DNA extraction, prospective study blood samples were shipped either frozen or at room temperature. The sample belongs to a study of blood T cell repertoires in COVID-19 (dated by TCRdb to the early 2020s). Some background on the complete study: Samples from collaborators originated in the United States, Italy and Spain and spanned both the acute and convalescent phases of COVID-19. The prospective study material was composed of cDNA or gDNA derived from T cells, B-cell-depleted T cells, or PBMCs. The dataset comprised deeply sampled blood TCRbeta repertoires from subjects exposed to, actively infected with, or recovered from COVID-19. The repertoires were made available in a free public database intended to serve as a resource for research on the immune response to SARS-CoV-2. Sample metadata almost always included a de-identified subject ID, COVID-19 status, age in years and sex. HLA class I and class II types, where available, came from metadata supplied by the sample provider rather than from assay-based typing. Samples were obtained from the ongoing ImmuneRACE study (first 160 participants) and from some 1,300 subjects provided by 6 global collaborators.

The CDR1 and CDR2 encoded by the germline V gene (reference sequence) are LNHDA and SQIVND. Spanning cysteine to phenylalanine, the CDR3 consists of 15 amino acids. Only the CDR3 part of the read is kept: 45 bases, read in frame from the first base. Trimming leaves V shorter by 2 bases and J shorter by 2 bases, with the junction holding 3 bases beyond the gene matches. The immunoSEQ Assay, a bias-controlled multiplex PCR, was used to amplify TCRbeta CDR3 regions from genomic DNA. As for the original processing: Nucleated cell counts per sample were estimated from amplification of reference gene primers within the assay. To quantify the absolute abundance of each unique TCRbeta CDR3 rearrangement, sequence reads were collapsed and filtered. For each sample, productive Simpson clonality was calculated as the square root of Simpson's diversity index over productive rearrangements. TCRdb took this table from immuneACCESS and kept in-frame rearrangements with V and J called. Such tables lack part of the clones; where checked against another copy, unresolved V genes explain under half of the gap, and the rest is unexplained. The V and J calls and clone size were taken over from that table, and D and trimming were inferred from the DNA. This sample is represented by roughly 280,000 clones; 90% of them were singletons. The ten most abundant clones make up approximately 4% of the sample.

Overall study outcomes, separate from this receptor: The quantity of clinical and demographic metadata differed by source and by participant and was supplied without curation.

Sequencing was performed on PBMCs or T cells enriched from blood (not recorded which). The rearranged segments are TRBV19 and TRBJ2-1, and 7 junctional nucleotides match TRBD2. The source is a woman under 40 with acute COVID-19. The nucleotide sequence is TGTGCCAGTAGTATAAAGCGGGGACCCTACAATGAGCAGTTCTTC. It codes for CASSIKRGPYNEQFF.